The sequence of this T cell receptor (beta chain) was determined in a study of CD4 T cells in relation to SARS-CoV-2 and coronaviruses. In the study overall: Crossreactive spike epitopes shared across donors were mapped to their HLA restriction.

Naive and memory CD4+ T cell DNA was deep-sequenced without culture. TCRdb's table, derived via immunoSEQ multiplex PCR, lists solely in-frame clones and lacks some. The sample includes approximately 59,000 clones, 80% to 90% of them seen just once. With regard to this clone: The antigen remains unidentified.

CDR3 length: 14 residues. V lost 5 bases and J lost 6; bases outside the gene matches: 7. Germline CDR1 is MNHEY and CDR2 is SMNVEV (reference sequence). The unexposed donors gave CD4+ T cells in about 2011-2019, prior to COVID-19. Naive and memory CD4+ T cells came from enriched cryopreserved PBMCs. Study-wide results and caveats: SARS-CoV-2-driven expansion was significantly weaker in crossreactive than monoreactive clones.

The receptor's source is a human donor in good health. Material: memory CD4+ T cells from PBMCs. V is TRBV27 and J is TRBJ1-5; 7 bases are shared with TRBD1. CDR3 region: CASSHDRDFQPQHF. DNA of the CDR3: TGTGCCAGCAGTCACGACAGGGATTTTCAGCCCCAGCATTTT.